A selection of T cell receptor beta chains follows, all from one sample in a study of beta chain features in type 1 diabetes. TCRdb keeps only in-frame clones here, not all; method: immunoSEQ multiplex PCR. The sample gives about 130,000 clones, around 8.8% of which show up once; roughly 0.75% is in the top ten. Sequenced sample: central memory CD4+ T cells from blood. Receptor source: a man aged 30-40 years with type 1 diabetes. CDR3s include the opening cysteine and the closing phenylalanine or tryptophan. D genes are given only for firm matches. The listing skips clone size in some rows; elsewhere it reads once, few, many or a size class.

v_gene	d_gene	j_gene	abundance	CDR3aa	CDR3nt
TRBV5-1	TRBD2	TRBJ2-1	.	CASTGLAGGPNEQFF	TGCGCCAGTACGGGACTAGCGGGGGGGCCTAATGAGCAGTTCTTC
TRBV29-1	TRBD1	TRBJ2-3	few	CSGGTGTDTQYF	TGCAGCGGGGGGACAGGCACAGATACGCAGTATTTT
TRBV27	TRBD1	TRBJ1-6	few	CASKDRVLPPLHF	TGTGCCAGTAAAGACAGGGTTCTTCCACCCCTCCACTTT
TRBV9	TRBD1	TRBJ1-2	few	CASSSGGGADYGYTF	TGTGCCAGCAGCTCTGGAGGGGGCGCTGACTATGGCTACACCTTC
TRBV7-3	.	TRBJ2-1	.	CASSLGGGTYNEQFF	TGTGCCAGCAGCTTAGGAGGGGGCACCTACAATGAGCAGTTCTTC
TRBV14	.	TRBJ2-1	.	CASSQGSGLSYNEQFF	TGTGCCAGCAGCCAAGGGTCAGGGCTATCCTACAATGAGCAGTTCTTC
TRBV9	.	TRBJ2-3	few	CASSVGPGDRQGSTDTQYF	TGTGCCAGCAGCGTAGGTCCGGGGGATCGACAGGGTTCAACAGATACGCAGTATTTT
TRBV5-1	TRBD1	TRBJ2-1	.	CASSEPGGTEQFF	TGCGCCAGCAGCGAGCCAGGGGGCACTGAGCAGTTCTTC
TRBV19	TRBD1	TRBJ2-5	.	CASSILQGGVETQYF	TGTGCCAGTAGTATTCTACAGGGGGGAGTAGAGACCCAGTACTTC
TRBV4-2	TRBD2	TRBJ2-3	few	CASSQGSGGGTDTQYF	TGTGCCAGCAGCCAGGGAAGCGGGGGGGGCACAGATACGCAGTATTTT
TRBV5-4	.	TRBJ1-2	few	CASSPQDPNYGYTF	TGTGCCAGCAGCCCACAGGATCCAAACTATGGCTACACCTTC
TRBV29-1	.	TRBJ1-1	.	CSVAAQSNTEAFF	TGCAGCGTTGCCGCACAGTCGAACACTGAAGCTTTCTTT
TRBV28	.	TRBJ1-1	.	CASRWGGDTEAFF	TGTGCCAGCAGATGGGGGGGGGACACTGAAGCTTTCTTT
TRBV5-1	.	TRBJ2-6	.	CASIEQGSGANVLTF	TGCGCCAGCATAGAGCAGGGTTCAGGGGCCAACGTCCTGACTTTC
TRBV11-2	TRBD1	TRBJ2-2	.	CASSFGQGRGELFF	TGTGCCAGCAGCTTTGGACAGGGAAGAGGGGAGCTGTTTTTT
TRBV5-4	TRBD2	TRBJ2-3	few	CASSFGGGEDTQYF	TGTGCCAGCAGCTTTGGCGGGGGGGAAGATACGCAGTATTTT
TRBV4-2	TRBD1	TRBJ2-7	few	CASSQGQGGVEQYF	TGTGCCAGCAGCCAGGGACAGGGTGGGGTCGAGCAGTACTTC
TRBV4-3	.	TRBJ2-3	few	CASSQDRGNTQYF	TGCGCCAGCAGCCAAGATCGGGGGAATACGCAGTATTTT
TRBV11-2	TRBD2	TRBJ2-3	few	CASSLVLGGATDTQYF	TGTGCCAGCAGCTTAGTTCTCGGGGGGGCCACCGATACGCAGTATTTT
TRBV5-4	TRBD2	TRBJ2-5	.	CASSSGLAGTETQYF	TGTGCCAGCAGCTCAGGACTAGCGGGAACAGAGACCCAGTACTTC
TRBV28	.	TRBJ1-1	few	CASIQQGVEAFF	TGTGCCAGCATTCAACAAGGGGTTGAAGCTTTCTTT
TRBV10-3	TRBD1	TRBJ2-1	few	CASSGTGDEQFF	TGTGCCTCATCCGGGACAGGGGATGAGCAGTTCTTC
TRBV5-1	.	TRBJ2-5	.	CASRTGSQQETQYF	TGCGCCAGCAGAACGGGATCCCAGCAAGAGACCCAGTACTTC
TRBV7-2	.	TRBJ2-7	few	CASSLRAGPYEQYF	TGTGCCAGCAGCTTACGAGCAGGGCCCTACGAGCAGTACTTC
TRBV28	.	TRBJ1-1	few	CASNQGGWKAFF	TGTGCCAGCAACCAGGGAGGCTGGAAAGCTTTCTTT
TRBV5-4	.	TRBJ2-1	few	CASSSGGGGGNEQFF	TGTGCCAGCAGCAGCGGCGGGGGCGGTGGCAATGAGCAGTTCTTC
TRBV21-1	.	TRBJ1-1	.	CASSKKALNTEAFF	TGTGCCAGCAGTAAAAAAGCCCTGAACACTGAAGCTTTCTTT
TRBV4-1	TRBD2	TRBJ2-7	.	CASSQETSGASYEQYF	TGCGCCAGCAGCCAAGAAACTAGCGGGGCCTCCTACGAGCAGTACTTC
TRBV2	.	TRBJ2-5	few	CASNRIVETQYF	TGTGCCAGCAACCGAATAGTAGAGACCCAGTACTTC
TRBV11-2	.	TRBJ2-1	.	CASSPLRGSSYNEQFF	TGTGCCAGCAGCCCCCTAAGGGGGAGCTCCTACAATGAGCAGTTCTTC
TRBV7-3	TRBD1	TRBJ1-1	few	CASSLRAGGNTEAFF	TGTGCCAGCAGCTTAAGAGCAGGGGGGAACACTGAAGCTTTCTTT
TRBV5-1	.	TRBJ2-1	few	CASSLNERNEQFF	TGCGCCAGCAGCTTGAATGAGAGGAATGAGCAGTTCTTC
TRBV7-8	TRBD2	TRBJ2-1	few	CASSLGRLAGGYEQFF	TGTGCCAGCAGCTTAGGACGACTAGCGGGGGGGTATGAGCAGTTCTTC
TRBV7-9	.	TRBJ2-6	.	CASLSSGANVLTF	TGTGCCAGCTTATCCTCTGGGGCCAACGTCCTGACTTTC
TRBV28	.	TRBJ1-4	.	CASYPRGEVDEKLFF	TGTGCCAGTTACCCGCGAGGGGAGGTAGATGAAAAACTGTTTTTT
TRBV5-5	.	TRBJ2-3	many	CASSLGGASTDTQYF	TGTGCCAGCAGCTTGGGGGGCGCTAGCACAGATACGCAGTATTTT
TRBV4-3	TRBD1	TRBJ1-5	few	CASSQEYRFGTGGTSNQPQHF	TGCGCCAGCAGCCAAGAATATAGATTCGGGACAGGGGGTACTAGCAATCAGCCCCAGCATTTT
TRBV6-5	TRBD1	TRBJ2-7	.	CASKTGSSYEQYF	TGTGCCAGCAAGACAGGGTCGTCCTACGAGCAGTACTTC
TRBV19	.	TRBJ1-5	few	CATGERFNQPQHF	TGTGCCACCGGGGAGAGATTCAATCAGCCCCAGCATTTT
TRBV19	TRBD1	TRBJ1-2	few	CASEDRVNGGYTF	TGTGCCAGTGAGGACAGGGTGAATGGCGGCTACACCTTC
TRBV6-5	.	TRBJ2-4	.	CASSSSLAKNIQYF	.
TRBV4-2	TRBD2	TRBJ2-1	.	CASSQGGGPGNEQFF	TGTGCCAGCAGCCAAGGCGGGGGGCCGGGGAATGAGCAGTTCTTC
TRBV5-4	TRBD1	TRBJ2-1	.	CASSQARDSGAYNEQFF	TGTGCCAGCAGCCAAGCCCGGGACAGTGGGGCCTACAATGAGCAGTTCTTC
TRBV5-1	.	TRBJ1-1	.	CASSLAQGYTEAFF	TGCGCCAGCAGCTTGGCGCAGGGATACACTGAAGCTTTCTTT
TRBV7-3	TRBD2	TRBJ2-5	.	CASSPGLAWETQYF	TGTGCCAGCAGCCCAGGACTAGCGTGGGAGACCCAGTACTTC
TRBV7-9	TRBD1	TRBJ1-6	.	CATAGQSYNSPLHF	TGTGCCACCGCGGGACAGAGCTATAATTCACCCCTCCACTTT
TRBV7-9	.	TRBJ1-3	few	CASSLSPTTASGNTIYF	TGTGCCAGCAGCTTATCACCAACGACAGCTTCTGGAAACACCATATATTTT